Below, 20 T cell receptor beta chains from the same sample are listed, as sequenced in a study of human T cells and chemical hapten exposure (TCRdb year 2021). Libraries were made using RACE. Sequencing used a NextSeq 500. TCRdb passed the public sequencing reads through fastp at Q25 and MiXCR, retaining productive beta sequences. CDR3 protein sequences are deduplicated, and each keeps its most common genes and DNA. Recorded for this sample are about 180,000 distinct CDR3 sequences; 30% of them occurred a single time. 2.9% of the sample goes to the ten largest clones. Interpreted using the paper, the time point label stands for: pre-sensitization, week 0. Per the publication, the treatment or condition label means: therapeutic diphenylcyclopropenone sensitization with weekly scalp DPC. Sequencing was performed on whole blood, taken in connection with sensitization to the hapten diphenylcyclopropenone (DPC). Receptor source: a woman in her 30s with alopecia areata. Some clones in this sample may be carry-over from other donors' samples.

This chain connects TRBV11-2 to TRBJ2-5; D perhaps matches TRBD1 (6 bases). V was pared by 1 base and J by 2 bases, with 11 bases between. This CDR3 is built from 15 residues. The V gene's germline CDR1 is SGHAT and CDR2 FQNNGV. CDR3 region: CASSLVDSLQETQYF. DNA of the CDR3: TGTGCCAGCAGCTTAGTGGACAGTCTTCAAGAGACCCAGTACTTC. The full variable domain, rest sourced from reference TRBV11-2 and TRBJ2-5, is EAGVAQSPRYKIIEKRQSVAFWCNPISGHATLYWYQQILGQGPKLLIQFQNNGVVDDSQLPKDRFSAERLKGVDSTLKIQPAKLEDSAVYLCASSLVDSLQETQYFGPGTRLLVL.

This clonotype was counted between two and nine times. In nucleotides, the CDR3 is TGTGCCAGCAGCCAAATGAGGAACTATGGCTACACCTTC. Protein sequence: CASSQMRNYGYTF. This rearrangement joins TRBV14 to TRBJ1-2; D not resolved. The CDR3 is 13 residues long. From germline, CDR1 is SGHDN and CDR2 FVKESK. Trimming stripped 2 bases from V and 2 bases from J, with 6 bases between.

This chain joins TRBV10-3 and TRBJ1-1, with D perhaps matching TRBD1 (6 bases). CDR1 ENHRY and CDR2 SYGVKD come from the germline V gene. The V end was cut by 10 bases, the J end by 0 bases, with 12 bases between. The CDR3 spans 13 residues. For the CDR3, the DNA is TGTGCCACATCAGGGGAGATGAACACTGAAGCTTTCTTT. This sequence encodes CATSGEMNTEAFF.

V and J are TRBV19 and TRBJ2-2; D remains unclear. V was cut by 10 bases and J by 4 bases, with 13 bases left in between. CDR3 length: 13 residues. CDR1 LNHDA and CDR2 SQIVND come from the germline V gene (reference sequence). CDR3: CATAAYSTGELFF. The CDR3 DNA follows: TGTGCCACGGCAGCCTACAGCACCGGGGAGCTGTTTTTT.

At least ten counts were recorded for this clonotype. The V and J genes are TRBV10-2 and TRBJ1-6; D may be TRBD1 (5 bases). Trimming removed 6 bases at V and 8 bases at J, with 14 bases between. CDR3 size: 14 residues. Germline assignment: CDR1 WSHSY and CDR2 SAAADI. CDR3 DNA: TGCGCCAGCAGGCGGGACCTCGGAGATTCACCCCTCCACTTT. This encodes CASRRDLGDSPLHF.

CDR3 loop: CASSYLGAQPQHF. CDR3 bases: TGTGCCAGCAGCTATCTCGGAGCTCAGCCCCAGCATTTT. V and J are TRBV28 and TRBJ1-5; D gene ambiguous. Trimming pared 6 bases from V and 6 bases from J, leaving 12 bases between. CDR3 length: 13 residues. Per the germline V gene, CDR1 is MDHEN and CDR2 is SYDVKM.

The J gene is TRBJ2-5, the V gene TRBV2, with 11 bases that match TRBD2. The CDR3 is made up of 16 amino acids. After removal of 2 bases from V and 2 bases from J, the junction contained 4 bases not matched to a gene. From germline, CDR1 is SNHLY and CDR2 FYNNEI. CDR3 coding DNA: TGTGCCAGCAGTGAACTCGGACTAGCGGGTCAAGAGACCCAGTACTTC. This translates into CASSELGLAGQETQYF. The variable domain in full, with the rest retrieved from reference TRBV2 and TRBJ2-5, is EPEVTQTPSHQVTQMGQEVILRCVPISNHLYFYWYRQILGQKVEFLVSFYNNEISEKSEIFDDQFSVERPDGSNFTLKIRSTKLEDSAMYFCASSELGLAGQETQYFGPGTRLLVL.

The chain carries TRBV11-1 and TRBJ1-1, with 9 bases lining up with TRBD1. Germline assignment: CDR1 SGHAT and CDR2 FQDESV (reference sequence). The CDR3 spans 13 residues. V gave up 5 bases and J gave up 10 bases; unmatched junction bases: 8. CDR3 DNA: TGTGCCAGCAGCCTTACAGGGGGCATAGGAGCTTTCTTT. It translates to CASSLTGGIGAFF.

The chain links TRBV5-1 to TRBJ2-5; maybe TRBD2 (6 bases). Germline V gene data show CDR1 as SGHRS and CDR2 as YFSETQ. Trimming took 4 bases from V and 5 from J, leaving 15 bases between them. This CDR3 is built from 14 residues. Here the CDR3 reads CASSRGTLGETQYF. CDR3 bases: TGCGCCAGCAGCCGCGGGACCCTCGGGGAGACCCAGTACTTC.

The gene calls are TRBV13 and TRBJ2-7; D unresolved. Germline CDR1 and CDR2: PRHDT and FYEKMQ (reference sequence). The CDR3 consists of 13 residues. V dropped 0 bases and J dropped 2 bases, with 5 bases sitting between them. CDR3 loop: CASSLGLTYEQYF. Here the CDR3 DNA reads TGTGCCAGCAGCTTAGGCCTCACCTACGAGCAGTACTTC.

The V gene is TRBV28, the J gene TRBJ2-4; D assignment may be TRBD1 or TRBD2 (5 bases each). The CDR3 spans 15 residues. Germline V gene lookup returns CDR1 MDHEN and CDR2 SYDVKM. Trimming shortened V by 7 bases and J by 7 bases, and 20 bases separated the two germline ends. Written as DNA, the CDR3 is TGTGCCAGCAACCCCCCCGGGGCGGGTCGGAACATTCAGTACTTC. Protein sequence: CASNPPGAGRNIQYF.

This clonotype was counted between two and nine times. In DNA form, the CDR3 reads TGCGCCAGCAGCCAAGAAAGGACGTCAGGAAACACCATATATTTT. Protein: CASSQERTSGNTIYF. The chain links TRBV4-3 to TRBJ1-3, with unresolved D. CDR1 and CDR2 (germline): LGHNA, YSLEER. The V gene lost 0 bases and the J gene lost 4 bases, with 10 bases spanning the gap. CDR3 length equals 15 residues.

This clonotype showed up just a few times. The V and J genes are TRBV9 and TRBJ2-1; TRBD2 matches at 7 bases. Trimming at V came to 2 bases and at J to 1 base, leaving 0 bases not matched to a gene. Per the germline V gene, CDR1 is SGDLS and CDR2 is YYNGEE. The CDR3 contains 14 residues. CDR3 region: CASSVRESYNEQFF. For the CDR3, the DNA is TGTGCCAGCAGCGTGCGGGAGTCCTACAATGAGCAGTTCTTC.

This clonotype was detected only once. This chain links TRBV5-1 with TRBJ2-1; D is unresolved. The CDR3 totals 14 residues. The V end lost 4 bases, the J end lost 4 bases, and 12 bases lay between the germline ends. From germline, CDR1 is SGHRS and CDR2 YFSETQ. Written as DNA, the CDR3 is TGCGCCAGCAGCCCCGAAGGCGGATACAATGAGCAGTTCTTC. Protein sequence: CASSPEGGYNEQFF.

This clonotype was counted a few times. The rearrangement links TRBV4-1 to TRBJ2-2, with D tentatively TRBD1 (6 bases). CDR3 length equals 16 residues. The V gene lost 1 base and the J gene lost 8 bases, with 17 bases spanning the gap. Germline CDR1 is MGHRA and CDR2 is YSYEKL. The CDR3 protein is CASSQASTGLVGELFF. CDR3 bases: TGCGCCAGCAGCCAAGCCTCTACAGGGTTGGTAGGGGAGCTGTTTTTT.

CDR3 nucleotides: TGTGCCAGCAGTTTATCCCCGCGGGGGACAGGGCGAATTAACTATGGCTACACCTTC. This encodes CASSLSPRGTGRINYGYTF. J is TRBJ1-2 and V is TRBV27, with TRBD1 identical over 9 bases. Per the germline V gene, CDR1 is MNHEY and CDR2 is SMNVEV (reference sequence). CDR3 size: 19 residues. Trimming cost V 0 bases and J 1 base; bases outside gene matches: 12.

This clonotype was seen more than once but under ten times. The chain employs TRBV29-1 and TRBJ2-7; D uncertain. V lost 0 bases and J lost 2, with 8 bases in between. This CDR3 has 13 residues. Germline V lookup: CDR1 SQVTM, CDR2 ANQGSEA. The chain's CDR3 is CSVEDQATYEQYF. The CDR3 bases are TGCAGCGTTGAAGATCAGGCTACCTACGAGCAGTACTTC.

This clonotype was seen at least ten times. The CDR3 spells CASSQGPYEQYF. The DNA of the CDR3 is TGTGCCAGCAGCCAGGGCCCCTACGAGCAGTACTTC. V is TRBV3-1 and J is TRBJ2-7; no clear D. CDR3 length equals 12 residues. Between the trimmed V and J ends, which lost 3 bases and 2 bases, there was a span of 5 bases. CDR1 is LGHDT and CDR2 is YNNKEL in the germline V gene (reference sequence).

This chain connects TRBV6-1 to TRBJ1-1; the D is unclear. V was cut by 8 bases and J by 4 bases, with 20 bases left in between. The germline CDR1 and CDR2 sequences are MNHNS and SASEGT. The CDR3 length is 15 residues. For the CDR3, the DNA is TGTGCCAGCCTAGGGAGAACCCTTCGGGGCACTGAAGCTTTCTTT. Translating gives CASLGRTLRGTEAFF.

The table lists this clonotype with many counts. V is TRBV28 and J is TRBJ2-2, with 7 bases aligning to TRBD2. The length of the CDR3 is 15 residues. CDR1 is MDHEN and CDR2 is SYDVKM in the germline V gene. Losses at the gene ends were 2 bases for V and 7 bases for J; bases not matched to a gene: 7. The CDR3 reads CASSLHGTTDGELFF. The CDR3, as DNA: TGTGCCAGCAGTTTACATGGGACTACCGACGGGGAGCTGTTTTTT.